This T cell receptor beta chain comes out of a study of T cell repertoires in cytomegalovirus infection. CDR3 length: 13 residues. Germline V gene lookup returns CDR1 SEHNR and CDR2 FQNEAQ (reference sequence). V was clipped by 3 bases and J by 7 bases, with 7 bases between them. In TCRdb, the reads were re-called with MiXCR into one record per CDR3 protein. The table has approximately 750,000 distinct CDR3 sequences, roughly a third seen once. Note on this clonotype: Since a much larger clone is just one base distant, this may be a read error.

Source material: PBMCs. The sequence was collected from a human donor in good health (CMV status not recorded). Some clones in this sample may be carry-over from other donors' samples. The V gene is TRBV7-9, the J gene TRBJ1-6; no clear D. This CDR3 reads CASSFDGNSPLHF. The CDR3 coding sequence is TGTGCCAGCAGCTTTGACGGGAATTCACCCCTCCACTTT.